The 29 T cell receptor beta chains given below trace back to one sample, sequenced in a study of chemoradiotherapy in HPV16-positive cancers. Profiling relied on immunoSEQ multiplex PCR, and the TCRdb table lists in-frame clones only, not all of them. The sample yields 9,500 to 15,000 clones, around 80% seen once. The sample here was taken from a patient who underwent chemoradiotherapy. The receptors here all came from a human donor with HPV-associated anogenital cancer.

The sample holds one count of this clone. The rearrangement joins TRBV7-9 to TRBJ1-6; D is undetermined. Per the germline V gene, CDR1 is SEHNR and CDR2 is FQNEAQ (reference sequence). Deletions cut 3 bases from V and 0 bases from J, with 12 bases between. The CDR3 length is 17 residues. The CDR3, as DNA: TGTGCCAGCAGCTTCTCCGGAATAGGCTCCTATAATTCACCCCTCCACTTT. Encoded protein: CASSFSGIGSYNSPLHF.

CDR3 DNA sequence: TGTGCCAGTAGCAGACAGGCGGATAATTCACCCCTCCACTTT. Protein sequence: CASSRQADNSPLHF. The J gene is TRBJ1-6, the V gene TRBV19; perhaps TRBD1 as D (6 bases). V lost 6 bases to trimming and J lost 5 bases, with 11 bases between them. The CDR3 totals 14 residues. Germline V CDR1 and CDR2: LNHDA, SQIVND (reference sequence).

The rearrangement joins TRBV4-2 to TRBJ2-2; 7 nucleotides match TRBD1. The CDR3 contains 17 residues. CDR1 and CDR2 (germline): LGHNA, YNFKEQ. Unmatched junction bases numbered 4, after V lost 0 bases and J lost 0 bases. The CDR3 DNA is TGTGCCAGCAGCCAAGATAGGGGACAGTCGAACACCGGGGAGCTGTTTTTT. Amino acid sequence: CASSQDRGQSNTGELFF.

This clone is medium-sized. V and J are TRBV4-3 and TRBJ1-1; tentative D call: TRBD1 (5 bases). Trimming pared 0 bases from V and 2 bases from J, leaving 7 bases between. Germline V lookup: CDR1 LGHNA, CDR2 YSLEER. The CDR3 is 14 residues long. The CDR3 DNA is TGCGCCAGCAGCCAAGATTGGGGCAACACTGAAGCTTTCTTT. This sequence encodes CASSQDWGNTEAFF.

The rearrangement uses TRBV5-4 and TRBJ1-1; D perhaps matches TRBD1 (5 bases). V was pared by 3 bases and J by 0 bases, with 12 bases between. The CDR3 runs 15 residues. Germline CDR1 reads SGHNT; CDR2 reads YYREEE (reference sequence). The DNA for the CDR3 is TGTGCCAGCAGCTCCGGGACGGACATGAACACTGAAGCTTTCTTT. Translating it yields CASSSGTDMNTEAFF.

This clone showed up just a few times. This chain uses TRBV4-3 with TRBJ2-7, with unresolved D. In germline, CDR1 is LGHNA, CDR2 YSLEER. V was shortened by 0 bases and J by 0 bases, with 9 bases between the two germline ends. The CDR3 length is 15 residues. The chain's CDR3 is CASSQEGGSSYEQYF. The CDR3, as DNA: TGCGCCAGCAGCCAAGAAGGCGGAAGCTCCTACGAGCAGTACTTC.

V gene TRBV7-6 combines with J gene TRBJ1-5; no reliable D call. CDR1 and CDR2 (germline): SGHVS, FNYEAQ. Trimming stripped 0 bases from V and 0 bases from J, with 3 bases between. This CDR3 has 14 amino acids. The CDR3 DNA reads TGTGCCAGCAGCTTAGCGGGTAGCAATCAGCCCCAGCATTTT. It is translated as CASSLAGSNQPQHF.

V usage is TRBV7-2 and J usage is TRBJ1-5; 9 nucleotides match TRBD1. CDR1 is SGHTA, CDR2 FQGNSA, per germline. CDR3 length: 15 amino acids. Trimming took 5 bases from V and 5 from J; bases not matched to a gene: 7. This CDR3 reads CASSRRQGGDQPQHF. The CDR3 DNA is TGTGCCAGCAGCCGTAGACAGGGGGGGGATCAGCCCCAGCATTTT.

V gene TRBV5-6 combines with J gene TRBJ1-2; D perhaps matches TRBD1 (5 bases). Trimming left V 4 bases short and J 8 bases short, with 27 bases between. Germline-derived CDR1 and CDR2 are SGHDT and YYEEEE. This CDR3 has 17 amino acids. The CDR3 DNA follows: TGTGCCAGCAGCCCAGAGCTATTGCGGGGACGACTGGCCGGCTACACCTTC. Translation gives CASSPELLRGRLAGYTF.

CDR3 sequence: CASKRSQSSYEQYF. The CDR3, as DNA: TGTGCCAGTAAGAGGAGCCAGAGCTCCTACGAGCAGTACTTC. V usage is TRBV19 and J usage is TRBJ2-5; no definite D call. With the DNA end fitting TRBJ2-7 better, the J assignment may be wrong. This CDR3 is built from 14 residues. The germline V gene encodes CDR1 LNHDA and CDR2 SQIVND (reference sequence).

The table lists this clone with a few counts. The chain recombines TRBV2 with TRBJ2-7; D gene uncertain. The V gene's germline CDR1 is SNHLY and CDR2 FYNNEI. V was clipped by 3 bases and J by 7 bases, with 10 bases between them. The CDR3 length is 12 residues. The CDR3 DNA reads as TGTGCCAGCAGTGATCCCCCGGCTGAGCAGTACTTC. Encoded protein: CASSDPPAEQYF.

The CDR3: CAWRIQGSGEKLFF. As DNA, the CDR3 is TGTGCCTGGAGGATACAGGGGTCGGGCGAAAAACTGTTTTTT. The rearrangement links TRBV30 to TRBJ1-4; 7 positions match TRBD1. Germline V lookup: CDR1 GTSNPN, CDR2 SVGIG (reference sequence). V shed 3 bases and J 8 bases; nucleotides not matched to a gene: 9. This CDR3 contains 14 residues.

The chain links TRBV5-5 to TRBJ1-5, with D unclear. The CDR3 spans 15 residues. Per germline, CDR1 SGHKS and CDR2 YYEKEE (reference sequence). Trimming removed 2 bases at V and 2 bases at J, with 11 bases between. CDR3 amino acids: CASSFTEFGNQPQHF. CDR3 sequence (DNA): TGTGCCAGCAGCTTCACGGAATTTGGCAATCAGCCCCAGCATTTT.

This chain uses TRBV15 with TRBJ1-4; the D is unclear. This CDR3 has 13 amino acids. Germline-derived CDR1 and CDR2 are LNHNV and YYDKDF (reference sequence). V lost 2 bases, J lost 8 bases, and 9 bases lay in between. CDR3 nucleotide sequence: TGTGCCACCAGCAGACACCCACCCGAAAAACTGTTTTTT. Translated, it gives CATSRHPPEKLFF.

The gene calls are TRBV5-6 and TRBJ1-6; D is unclear. The V gene lost 0 bases and the J gene lost 4 bases, with 11 bases spanning the gap. The germline V gene has CDR1 SGHDT and CDR2 YYEEEE. This CDR3 is 16 amino acids long. Here the CDR3 DNA reads TGTGCCAGCAGCTTGGAGACAACCTCTTATAATTCACCCCTCCACTTT. Amino acids: CASSLETTSYNSPLHF.

The rearrangement links TRBV19 to TRBJ2-1, with unresolved D. V was clipped by 5 bases and J by 4 bases, with 3 bases between them. CDR1 is LNHDA, CDR2 SQIVND, per germline (reference sequence). The CDR3 runs 11 residues. The CDR3 DNA follows: TGTGCCAGTAGTCAATACAATGAGCAGTTCTTC. The encoded protein is CASSQYNEQFF.

This rearrangement joins TRBV12-5 to TRBJ2-3, with 8 positions matching TRBD2. V shed 4 bases and J 4 bases; nucleotides not matched to a gene: 4. CDR1 and CDR2 (germline): LGHNT, FRNRAP. The CDR3 is 14 amino acids. The CDR3 coding sequence is TGTGCTAGTGGTTCCGGGGGGGCATCAGATACGCAGTATTTT. Translated, it gives CASGSGGASDTQYF.

This sequence joins TRBV9 and TRBJ1-1; tentatively, D is TRBD1 (5 bases). The CDR3 has 14 amino acids. Germline-derived CDR1 and CDR2 are SGDLS and YYNGEE. The V and J ends lost 5 bases and 1 base respectively, with 12 bases between them. The CDR3 sequence is CASRGGTGNTEAFF. DNA of the CDR3: TGTGCCAGCAGGGGAGGAACAGGGAACACTGAAGCTTTCTTT.

The CDR3 protein is CAIRRPDSSGNTIYF. CDR3 nucleotides: TGTGCCATCAGGAGGCCAGATTCTTCTGGAAACACCATATATTTT. This chain connects TRBV10-3 to TRBJ1-3; unclear D gene. CDR1 is ENHRY, CDR2 SYGVKD, per germline. The V end lost 6 bases, the J end lost 1 base, and 13 bases lay between the germline ends. The CDR3 spans 15 residues.

The chain couples TRBV9 to TRBJ1-1; D remains ambiguous. This CDR3 has 14 residues. V gave up 3 bases and J gave up 4 bases, with 13 bases separating them. Germline values: CDR1 SGDLS, CDR2 YYNGEE. In nucleotides, the CDR3 is TGTGCCAGCAGCGGGGGTGGGTTAGGCACTGAAGCTTTCTTT. It encodes CASSGGGLGTEAFF.

The chain uses TRBV6-1 and TRBJ1-2, with 7 bases that match TRBD1. Trimming took 2 bases from V and 5 from J; bases not matched to a gene: 8. The CDR3 is 15 residues long. Germline V gives CDR1 MNHNS, CDR2 SASEGT. The CDR3 DNA reads as TGTGCCAGCAGTGAACCGACAGGGCGGGCGTATGGCTACACCTTC. Its protein product is CASSEPTGRAYGYTF.

This clone was seen a single time. The chain combines TRBV25-1 with TRBJ1-5, with 7 bases lining up with TRBD1. Germline CDR1 reads MGHDK; CDR2 reads SYGVNS. This CDR3 spans 13 amino acids. Unmatched junction bases numbered 1, after V lost 4 bases and J lost 4 bases. The CDR3 DNA follows: TGTGCCAGCAGTGTACAGGGGAATCAGCCCCAGCATTTT. Its protein is CASSVQGNQPQHF.

V usage is TRBV19 and J usage is TRBJ2-5; the D is unclear. Looked up from germline, CDR1 is LNHDA and CDR2 is SQIVND (reference sequence). With 1 base removed from V and 0 bases from J, the gap between germline ends came to 12 bases. This CDR3 contains 16 residues. CDR3 amino acids: CASSIGPRRYQETQYF. CDR3 sequence (DNA): TGTGCCAGTAGTATAGGCCCGCGCCGGTACCAAGAGACCCAGTACTTC.

This sequence joins TRBV12-2 and TRBJ1-4; TRBD1 is taken as the D call from the table, unchecked against the DNA. TRBV12-2 is a known pseudogene. This CDR3 comprises 18 residues. DNA for the CDR3: TGTGCAAGTCGCATTAGAGAAGAGGGGGACAAGTCAAATGAAAAACTGTTTTTT. It encodes CASRIREEGDKSNEKLFF.

The chain combines TRBV2 with TRBJ1-1, with 8 bases matching TRBD1. In germline, CDR1 is SNHLY, CDR2 FYNNEI. This CDR3 spans 14 amino acids. V shed 6 bases, J shed 8 bases, and the junction held 11 bases outside the gene matches. CDR3 coding DNA: TGTGCCAGCAGCCATGGGACAGGTCGAAGGGAAGCTTTCTTT. Protein: CASSHGTGRREAFF.

The chain joins TRBV7-8 to TRBJ1-5, with 7 bases aligning to TRBD1. The CDR3 loop spans 15 amino acids. CDR1 and CDR2 from the germline V gene are SGHVS and FQNEAQ. The J segment lost 9 bases and the V segment lost 5 bases, leaving 13 bases of the junction unmatched. Here the CDR3 DNA reads TGTGCCAGCAGCGACGACAGGGCTCTAAAGCCGCCCCAGCATTTT. Translated, it gives CASSDDRALKPPQHF.

The chain combines TRBV21-1 with TRBJ1-5. TRBV21-1 represents a pseudogene. The CDR3 loop spans 17 amino acids. CDR3 DNA: TGTGCCAGCAGCAAAGCTGGCAGGAACTCAGGACGCCAGCCCCAGCATTTT. The encoded protein is CASSKAGRNSGRQPQHF.

V is TRBV11-2 and J is TRBJ2-3; D tentatively fits TRBD1 or TRBD2 (5 bases each). Per germline, CDR1 SGHAT and CDR2 FQNNGV. The ends were cut back, 4 bases at V and 5 bases at J, with 16 bases in the middle. The CDR3 is made up of 15 amino acids. The CDR3 is CASSSRGSGRDTQYF. The CDR3 nucleotides are TGTGCCAGCAGCTCCCGGGGTTCAGGGCGAGATACGCAGTATTTT.

This chain links TRBV5-6 with TRBJ2-7; unclear D gene. The CDR3 loop spans 12 amino acids. CDR1 and CDR2 from the germline V gene are SGHDT and YYEEEE. V lost 6 bases, J lost 4 bases, and 11 bases lay in between. The CDR3 is CASTRSGYEQYF. CDR3 nucleotides: TGTGCCAGCACCCGCTCCGGGTACGAGCAGTACTTC.